Each of the 14 T cell receptor beta chains below was sequenced from the same sample in a study of T cells in tumors after PD-1 blockade. Using immunoSEQ multiplex PCR, the repertoire was profiled, and TCRdb retains in-frame clones only, with some absent. The table records around 60,000 clones, roughly 75% of them present only once. Source: PBMCs, taken before anti-PD-1 treatment. All receptors derive from a human donor with basal cell carcinoma.

The rearrangement uses TRBV6-5 and TRBJ2-1, with D tentatively TRBD1 or TRBD2 (5 bases each). Deletions cut 5 bases from V and 9 bases from J, with 17 bases between. Germline V lookup: CDR1 MNHEY, CDR2 SVGAGI. The CDR3 has 14 amino acids. CDR3 in DNA: TGTGCCAGCAGTCGAACGGGGCCAGGTGGTGAGCAGTTCTTC. Protein product: CASSRTGPGGEQFF.

The V and J genes are TRBV5-4 and TRBJ1-2; D gene ambiguous. CDR3 length: 14 amino acids. Germline CDR1 SGHNT, CDR2 YYREEE (reference sequence). Trimming pared 2 bases from V and 0 bases from J, leaving 8 bases between. CDR3 nucleotide sequence: TGTGCCAGCAGCTTCTCGGGGACTAACTATGGCTACACCTTC. Translation: CASSFSGTNYGYTF.

The genes are TRBV5-1 and TRBJ1-4, with D hard to call. V lost 0 bases, J lost 0 bases, and 3 bases lay in between. This CDR3 contains 14 residues. CDR1 and CDR2 from the germline V gene are SGHRS and YFSETQ. CDR3 nucleotides: TGCGCCAGCAGCTTGGACACAACTAATGAAAAACTGTTTTTT. Amino acids: CASSLDTTNEKLFF.

The chain combines TRBV19 with TRBJ1-5, with D possibly TRBD1 on 6 matching bases. This CDR3 contains 15 residues. Trimming shortened V by 6 bases and J by 7 bases, and 19 bases separated the two germline ends. Germline V CDR1 and CDR2: LNHDA, SQIVND (reference sequence). The DNA of the CDR3 is TGTGCCAGTAGAATTCTAACAGGGAGAACCCAGCCCCAGCATTTT. It specifies CASRILTGRTQPQHF.

The chain joins TRBV18 to TRBJ1-1; 8 nucleotides align to TRBD1. Germline lookup yields CDR1 KGHSH and CDR2 LQKENI. V lost 6 bases and J lost 0; bases outside the gene matches: 6. This CDR3 contains 15 residues. The CDR3 nucleotides read TGTGCCAGCTCCCCCCAGACAGGGGTGAACACTGAAGCTTTCTTT. This encodes CASSPQTGVNTEAFF.

The chain has TRBV2 and TRBJ1-5; D is unclear. The germline V gene has CDR1 SNHLY and CDR2 FYNNEI. V gave up 1 base and J gave up 1 base, with 8 bases separating them. CDR3 length equals 15 residues. CDR3 DNA sequence: TGTGCCAGCAGTGAAGGGGGTCGGAGCAATCAGCCCCAGCATTTT. It translates to CASSEGGRSNQPQHF. Using reference TRBV2 and TRBJ1-5 for the parts outside the CDR3, the full variable domain is EPEVTQTPSHQVTQMGQEVILRCVPISNHLYFYWYRQILGQKVEFLVSFYNNEISEKSEIFDDQFSVERPDGSNFTLKIRSTKLEDSAMYFCASSEGGRSNQPQHFGDGTRLSIL.

This clone was found a few times. The CDR3 sequence is CASKLSSGGLSSYNEQFF. The CDR3 region has the DNA TGTGCCAGCAAATTATCTAGCGGGGGGCTTAGCTCCTACAATGAGCAGTTCTTC. The chain is built from TRBV2 and TRBJ2-1; TRBD2 aligns across 11 bases. Per germline, CDR1 SNHLY and CDR2 FYNNEI. The CDR3 is made up of 18 amino acids. The ends lost 7 bases at V and 0 bases at J; junction bases unmatched: 11. Full variable domain (outside the CDR3, taken from reference TRBV2 and TRBJ2-1): EPEVTQTPSHQVTQMGQEVILRCVPISNHLYFYWYRQILGQKVEFLVSFYNNEISEKSEIFDDQFSVERPDGSNFTLKIRSTKLEDSAMYFCASKLSSGGLSSYNEQFFGPGTRLTVL.

The chain has TRBV6-5 and TRBJ2-2; D not certain. The CDR3 has 16 amino acids. Germline CDR1 reads MNHEY; CDR2 reads SVGAGI. V was clipped by 2 bases and J by 0 bases, with 10 bases between them. CDR3 loop: CASSYTAVANTGELFF. The CDR3 DNA sequence: TGTGCCAGCAGTTACACGGCGGTCGCGAACACCGGGGAGCTGTTTTTT.

The chain joins TRBV29-1 to TRBJ2-5; a possible D gene is TRBD1 (6 bases). Germline V gene sequence: CDR1 SQVTM, CDR2 ANQGSEA. The V end was cut by 4 bases, the J end by 5 bases, with 17 bases between. The CDR3 has 14 amino acids. In nucleotides, the CDR3 is TGCAGCGTTGGTACAGGGACGGTTTGGGAGACCCAGTACTTC. It is translated as CSVGTGTVWETQYF.

The chain combines TRBV27 with TRBJ2-1; possibly TRBD1 for D (6 bases). CDR1 and CDR2 from the germline V gene are MNHEY and SMNVEV (reference sequence). The CDR3 contains 13 residues. V lost 6 bases and J 8 bases, leaving 14 bases between the germline ends. DNA of the CDR3: TGTGCCAGCAGGAAACAGGGTCTCGATGAGCAGTTCTTC. Its translation is CASRKQGLDEQFF.

The chain joins TRBV19 to TRBJ2-3, with 8 bases lining up with TRBD1. From germline, CDR1 is LNHDA and CDR2 SQIVND (reference sequence). V dropped 6 bases and J dropped 3; count of bases not matched to a gene: 11. The CDR3 spans 16 residues. CDR3 sequence reads: CASSPTGGRRTDTQYF. The CDR3 DNA reads TGTGCCAGTAGCCCAACAGGGGGAAGAAGGACAGATACGCAGTATTTT.

The chain has TRBV29-1 and TRBJ1-2; D gene unclear. V was trimmed by 7 bases and J by 1 base, leaving 19 bases between them. Germline values: CDR1 SQVTM, CDR2 ANQGSEA. This CDR3 is 15 amino acids long. CDR3 amino acids: CSALDTFVGNYGYTF. CDR3 coding DNA: TGCAGCGCCTTAGACACCTTTGTGGGTAACTATGGCTACACCTTC. The whole variable domain, remainder taken from reference TRBV29-1 and TRBJ1-2, is SAVISQKPSRDICQRGTSLTIQCQVDSQVTMMFWYRQQPGQSLTLIATANQGSEATYESGFVIDKFPISRPNLTFSTLTVSNMSPEDSSIYLCSALDTFVGNYGYTFGSGTRLTVV.

V gene TRBV5-1 combines with J gene TRBJ1-2; D remains unclear. The V end lost 4 bases, the J end lost 4 bases, and 17 bases lay between the germline ends. This CDR3 has 15 amino acids. CDR1 is SGHRS, CDR2 YFSETQ, per germline. This CDR3 is CASSLDSPRLYGYTF. The CDR3 bases are TGCGCCAGCAGCCTGGACTCTCCAAGACTCTATGGCTACACCTTC.

The chain combines TRBV6-5 with TRBJ2-3, with D perhaps matching TRBD1 (5 bases). This CDR3 has 14 residues. Trimming cost V 6 bases and J 4 bases, with 14 bases left between them. Germline-derived CDR1 and CDR2 are MNHEY and SVGAGI. This CDR3 is CASRLQGSADTQYF. The CDR3 DNA reads TGTGCCAGCAGACTCCAGGGAAGCGCAGATACGCAGTATTTT.